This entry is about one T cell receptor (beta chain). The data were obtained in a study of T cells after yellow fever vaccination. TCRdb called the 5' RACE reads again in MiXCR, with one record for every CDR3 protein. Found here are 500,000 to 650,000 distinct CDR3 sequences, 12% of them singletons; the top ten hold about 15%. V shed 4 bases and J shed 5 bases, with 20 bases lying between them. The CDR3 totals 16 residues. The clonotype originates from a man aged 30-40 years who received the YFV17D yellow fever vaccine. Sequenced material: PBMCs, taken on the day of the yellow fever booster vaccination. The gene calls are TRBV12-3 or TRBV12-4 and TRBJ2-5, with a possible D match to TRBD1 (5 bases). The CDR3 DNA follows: TGTGCCAGCAGTTCTCAAGGGGATAGGGATGGGGAGACCCAGTACTTC. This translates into CASSSQGDRDGETQYF.